This T cell receptor beta chain derives from a study of T cell repertoires in cytomegalovirus infection. The V and J ends lost 5 bases and 4 bases respectively, with 21 bases between them. Germline V CDR1 and CDR2: MDHEN, SYDVKM. The CDR3 has 16 amino acids. Worth noting for this clonotype: What it recognizes is unknown.

Study observations and caveats: In two of eight donors, the top clonotype was HLA-C-restricted CMV-specific.

TCRdb re-called the reads through MiXCR, storing one row per CDR3 protein. The sample records some 300,000 distinct CDR3 sequences, around 10% being singletons. Input material: PBMCs. The sequence came from a human donor in good health (CMV status not recorded). Some clones in this sample may be carry-over from other donors' samples. The chain is built from TRBV28 and TRBJ2-7; D assignment may be TRBD1 or TRBD2 (5 bases each). In DNA, the CDR3 is TGTGCCAGCAGTCCCTCGGGACGACGCCCCGCTTACGAGCAGTACGTC. It codes for CASSPSGRRPAYEQYV.